This T cell receptor (beta chain) originates from a study of blood T cell repertoires in COVID-19. Study summary: Specimens from acute and convalescent COVID-19 originated in the United States, Italy and Spain.

In terms of age and location, participants ranged from roughly 18 to 90 years and lived in about 25 US areas. Allocation to cohorts depended on clinical history reported by the participants. CDR3 size: 15 residues. Germline V CDR1 and CDR2: MDHEN, SYDVKM. Trimming cost V 9 bases and J 0 bases, with 17 bases left between them. Sequencing used immunoSEQ multiplex PCR; TCRdb keeps in-frame clones, though not all of them. The sample has about 170,000 clones, around four fifths seen once. The chain links TRBV28 to TRBJ1-1, with TRBD1 as a possible D gene (6 bases). The specimen was PBMCs or T cells enriched from blood (not recorded which). The source is a woman aged 50 to 60 in a cohort exposed to, infected with or recovered from COVID-19 (not recorded which). The CDR3 DNA follows: TGTGCCAGTACTCCAGGGGACCCGATGAACACTGAAGCTTTCTTT. It codes for CASTPGDPMNTEAFF.